This passage covers 16 T cell receptor beta chains from one sample sequenced in a study of cytomegalovirus exposure and HLA in healthy donors. PCR amplification relied on 60 Vbeta primers (plus 13 Jbeta primers). Using immunoSEQ multiplex PCR, the repertoire was profiled, and TCRdb retains in-frame clones only, with some absent. The profile covers roughly 140,000 clones, with roughly 77% appearing a single time and 2% to 2.5% taken by the ten largest. The sample was PBMCs. Every receptor here comes from a young man in good health and CMV-seronegative.

This chain links TRBV28 with TRBJ1-1; TRBD1 might be the D (5 bases). V was pared by 6 bases and J by 2 bases, with 22 bases between. Germline CDR1 MDHEN, CDR2 SYDVKM. There are 17 residues in the CDR3. This chain's CDR3 is CASRSGGLLSGNTEAFF. DNA for the CDR3: TGTGCCAGCAGATCCGGGGGACTTTTGTCCGGAAACACTGAAGCTTTCTTT. Variable domain in full (rest from reference TRBV28 and TRBJ1-1): DVKVTQSSRYLVKRTGEKVFLECVQDMDHENMFWYRQDPGLGLRLIYFSYDVKMKEKGDIPEGYSVSREKKERFSLILESASTNQTSMYLCASRSGGLLSGNTEAFFGQGTRLTVV.

The chain is built from TRBV9 and TRBJ2-6, with 7 bases matching TRBD1. The germline CDR1 and CDR2 sequences are SGDLS and YYNGEE. The junction had 2 bases not matched to a gene; V was cut back by 3 bases and J by 2 bases. CDR3 size: 15 residues. CDR3 region: CASSAGTAGANVLTF. The CDR3 bases are TGTGCCAGCAGCGCTGGGACAGCTGGGGCCAACGTCCTGACTTTC. Supplemented by reference TRBV9 and TRBJ2-6, the full variable domain reads DSGVTQTPKHLITATGQRVTLRCSPRSGDLSVYWYQQSLDQGLQFLIQYYNGEERAKGNILERFSAQQFPDLHSELNLSSLELGDSALYFCASSAGTAGANVLTFGAGSRLTVL.

This clone was detected only a few times. J is TRBJ2-3 and V is TRBV6-5; D may be TRBD2 (7 bases). Germline CDR1 is MNHEY and CDR2 is SVGAGI. V was trimmed by 5 bases and J by 4 bases, leaving 13 bases between them. This CDR3 spans 14 amino acids. The CDR3 spells CASSLNGGPDTQYF. CDR3 nucleotide sequence: TGTGCCAGCAGTCTCAACGGGGGGCCAGATACGCAGTATTTT.

The V call is TRBV10-3, the J call TRBJ2-4; the D gene is possibly TRBD2 (5 bases). V gave up 0 bases and J gave up 0 bases, with 9 bases separating them. Germline V gene sequence: CDR1 ENHRY, CDR2 SYGVKD. This CDR3 has 16 residues. The CDR3 loop is CAISESEGLAKNIQYF. The CDR3 coding sequence is TGTGCCATCAGTGAGTCAGAAGGACTAGCCAAAAACATTCAGTACTTC.

V and J are TRBV5-1 and TRBJ2-1, with 13 bases identical to TRBD2. Germline V gives CDR1 SGHRS, CDR2 YFSETQ. With 3 bases clipped from V and 4 bases from J, the junction kept 4 bases outside the gene matches. This CDR3 has 16 amino acids. The CDR3 DNA follows: TGCGCCAGCAGCTCGGGACTAGCGGGAACTTACAATGAGCAGTTCTTC. Its protein product is CASSSGLAGTYNEQFF.

This clone was observed a handful of times. The rearrangement uses TRBV6-5 and TRBJ2-7; 9 nucleotides align to TRBD2. This CDR3 is built from 16 residues. The germline V gene has CDR1 MNHEY and CDR2 SVGAGI. The J segment lost 3 bases and the V segment lost 0 bases, leaving 6 bases of the junction unmatched. In nucleotides, the CDR3 is TGTGCCAGCAGTTACTCGAGGGCTAGCGGGATCTACGAGCAGTACTTC. As protein: CASSYSRASGIYEQYF.

The CDR3 reads CASSYSELGDYNEQFF. CDR3 sequence (DNA): TGTGCCAGCAGTTACTCGGAACTCGGAGACTACAATGAGCAGTTCTTC. The chain links TRBV6-5 to TRBJ2-1; D uncertain. The V gene lost 0 bases and the J gene lost 3 bases, with 12 bases spanning the gap. Looked up from germline, CDR1 is MNHEY and CDR2 is SVGAGI. The CDR3 contains 16 residues.

The chain is built from TRBV10-3 and TRBJ1-1; D ambiguous. The CDR3 consists of 13 residues. From germline, CDR1 is ENHRY and CDR2 SYGVKD. Between the trimmed V and J ends, which lost 10 bases and 2 bases, there was a span of 14 bases. The CDR3 sequence: CATTQAPNTEAFF. As DNA, the CDR3 is TGTGCCACCACCCAAGCCCCCAACACTGAAGCTTTCTTT.

The J gene is TRBJ2-3, the V gene TRBV5-1; D gene uncertain. The V and J ends lost 0 bases and 10 bases respectively, with 9 bases between them. The CDR3 totals 12 residues. The V gene's germline CDR1 is SGHRS and CDR2 YFSETQ. Here the CDR3 reads CASSLAEFPQYF. The CDR3 DNA reads as TGCGCCAGCAGCTTGGCGGAGTTTCCGCAGTATTTT.

The chain's CDR3 is CASSLGSGTGNSPLHF. The CDR3 region has the DNA TGTGCCAGCAGCTTGGGTTCCGGGACAGGAAATTCACCCCTCCACTTT. The V call is TRBV5-4, the J call TRBJ1-6; the match to TRBD1 covers 8 bases. V lost 0 bases, J lost 7 bases, and 6 bases stayed unmatched. Germline CDR1 and CDR2: SGHNT and YYREEE (reference sequence). The CDR3 runs to 16 residues.

The CDR3 DNA sequence: TGCGCCAGCAGCTTAGGACAGGTTAGCACAGATACGCAGTATTTT. Translated: CASSLGQVSTDTQYF. V gene TRBV5-1 combines with J gene TRBJ2-3, with TRBD1 identical over 7 bases. Germline assignment: CDR1 SGHRS and CDR2 YFSETQ. The CDR3 spans 15 residues. V lost 2 bases and J lost 0; bases outside the gene matches: 3.

The gene calls are TRBV10-1 and TRBJ2-2; 7 bases map to TRBD2. V lost 5 bases and J lost 4; bases outside the gene matches: 13. The CDR3 is made up of 17 amino acids. The germline gives CDR1 WNHNN, CDR2 SYGVQD (reference sequence). The CDR3 bases are TGCGCCAGCAGTCCTCCGGGTAGCGGGCCATTCACCGGGGAGCTGTTTTTT. This sequence encodes CASSPPGSGPFTGELFF.

The chain combines TRBV7-3 with TRBJ2-2; tentatively, D is TRBD1 (6 bases). CDR3 size: 14 residues. The germline gives CDR1 SGHTA, CDR2 FQGTGA. Trimming took off 6 bases at V and 3 bases at J, with 11 bases between the two ends. The CDR3 is CASRRGTHTGELFF. Written as DNA, the CDR3 is TGTGCCAGCAGAAGGGGGACCCACACCGGGGAGCTGTTTTTT.

The chain combines TRBV7-9 with TRBJ2-7; tentative D call: TRBD1 (6 bases). Trimming removed 5 bases at V and 5 bases at J, with 10 bases between. The CDR3 runs to 12 residues. Germline V gene sequence: CDR1 SEHNR, CDR2 FQNEAQ (reference sequence). The CDR3 bases are TGTGCCAGCAGCCCCACAGGGAACGAGCAGTACTTC. This translates into CASSPTGNEQYF.

CDR3 bases: TGTGCCAGCAGCTCGAGGACAGGCGATGAAAAACTGTTTTTT. This sequence encodes CASSSRTGDEKLFF. The rearrangement joins TRBV2 to TRBJ1-4; 7 bases match TRBD1. The CDR3 runs to 14 residues. V shed 6 bases and J 6 bases; nucleotides not matched to a gene: 7. Germline V gene lookup returns CDR1 SNHLY and CDR2 FYNNEI.

The chain carries TRBV7-2 and TRBJ1-1; D remains ambiguous. CDR3 size: 14 residues. Trimming removed 0 bases at V and 3 bases at J, with 8 bases between. In germline, CDR1 is SGHTA, CDR2 FQGNSA. CDR3 region: CASSLAGLYTEAFF. DNA of the CDR3: TGTGCCAGCAGCTTAGCTGGGCTGTACACTGAAGCTTTCTTT.